This T cell receptor beta chain was observed in a study of post-analysis software for immune sequencing data. As for the study in general: The cohort encompassed relapsing-remitting, secondary progressive and progressive-relapsing multiple sclerosis disease courses. Whole-study results and caveats: For normalized Chao1 diversity, multiple sclerosis patients scored significantly lower than controls did. About 5 TRBV segments, including TRBV5-6, TRBV5-1 and TRBV20-1, were more frequent in patients than controls. The F measure placed samples prepared in the same batch into strongly shared clusters.

Points on this clonotype: Its antigen is as yet unknown.

This CDR3 spans 14 amino acids. Germline CDR1 is SGHDT and CDR2 is YYEEEE. Germline trimming cut 4 bases from V and 3 bases from J; bases unmatched to any gene: 4. Unique molecular identifiers featured in each of the TCR beta cDNA libraries. Around 500,000 cDNA molecules were obtained from approximately 0.91 to 9.4 million T cells. TCRdb analysed the PCR reads with MiXCR anew, one entry per CDR3 protein. Of roughly 400,000 distinct CDR3 sequences in the sample, 39% are singletons; the top ten hold 7.5% to 8.5%. The sample consisted of blood. V gene TRBV5-6 combines with J gene TRBJ2-7; 10 nucleotides match TRBD1. This clonotype was obtained from a girl aged 2-15 years with multiple sclerosis. CDR3 in DNA: TGTGCCAGCAGCCACGGGACAGGGGTCTACGAGCAGTACTTC. Translation: CASSHGTGVYEQYF.